The clone carrying this T cell receptor (beta chain) showed up just a few times. V dropped 3 bases and J dropped 4; count of bases not matched to a gene: 1. The length of the CDR3 is 12 residues. Germline CDR1 and CDR2: SQVTM and ANQGSEA. With each sample, at least 5.5 micrograms of total RNA were extracted. Together with a sample-barcoded 5' primer, a J-beta primer mix was included in a second PCR lasting roughly 6 to 12 cycles. MiXCR, applied by TCRdb to the 5' RACE reads, yields one record per CDR3 protein. The table includes approximately 490,000 distinct CDR3 sequences, about 24% detected once. The source of the sample is a study of blood T cells in healthy people across ages. This sample also appeared in a second study, on T cells of mothers and their children. That source adds: Related and unrelated pairs show similar thymic shaping of TCR recombination output. The authors detected no persistent microchimeric T cell clones.

The sequence derives from a boy aged 10-17 years in good health. The J gene is TRBJ2-3, the V gene TRBV29-1, with 7 bases that match TRBD2. Sequenced material: blood. The CDR3 nucleotides read TGCAGCGTTGAGGCGGGGGCAGATACGCAGTATTTT. Encoded protein: CSVEAGADTQYF.